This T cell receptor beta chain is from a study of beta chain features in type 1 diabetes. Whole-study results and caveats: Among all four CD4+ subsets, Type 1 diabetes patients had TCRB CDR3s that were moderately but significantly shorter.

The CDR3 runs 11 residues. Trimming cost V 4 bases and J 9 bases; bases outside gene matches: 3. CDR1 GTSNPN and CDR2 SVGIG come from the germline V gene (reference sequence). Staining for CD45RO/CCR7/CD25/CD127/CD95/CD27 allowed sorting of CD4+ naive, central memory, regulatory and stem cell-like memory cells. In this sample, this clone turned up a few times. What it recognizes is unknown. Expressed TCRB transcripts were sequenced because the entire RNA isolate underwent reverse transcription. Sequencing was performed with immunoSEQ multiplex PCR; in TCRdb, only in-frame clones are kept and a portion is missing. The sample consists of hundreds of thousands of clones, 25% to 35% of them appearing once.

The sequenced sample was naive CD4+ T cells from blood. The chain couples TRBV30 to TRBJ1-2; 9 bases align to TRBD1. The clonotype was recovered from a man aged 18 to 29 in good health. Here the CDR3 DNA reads TGTGCCTGGAACAGGGGGCAAAGCTACACCTTC. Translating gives CAWNRGQSYTF. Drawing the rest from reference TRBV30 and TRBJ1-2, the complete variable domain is SQTIHQWPATLVQPVGSPLSLECTVEGTSNPNLYWYRQAAGRGLQLLFYSVGIGQISSEVPQNLSASRPQDRQFILSSKKLLLSDSGFYLCAWNRGQSYTFGSGTRLTVV.